These 27 T cell receptor beta chains came from one sample sequenced in a study of T-cell memory formation after mild COVID-19. TCRdb fed the 5' RACE reads into MiXCR, producing one record per CDR3 protein. Of 300,000 to 400,000 distinct CDR3 sequences listed, around 28% are singletons. The sequenced sample consisted of PBMCs or a T cell subset sorted from them (not recorded which). The receptors stem from an adult woman who had mild COVID-19 (a few samples of this study predate the infection). Cell type and time point are not known.

This clonotype was detected a few times. V gene TRBV5-5 combines with J gene TRBJ1-1; D is perhaps TRBD1 (5 bases). Germline assignment: CDR1 SGHKS and CDR2 YYEKEE (reference sequence). CDR3 length: 14 residues. Deletions cut 3 bases from V and 7 bases from J, with 16 bases between. The CDR3 loop reads CASSSGTPMGEAFF. The DNA of the CDR3 is TGTGCCAGCAGCTCCGGGACCCCGATGGGTGAAGCTTTCTTT.

The V call is TRBV5-1, the J call TRBJ1-6; 10 nucleotides match TRBD1. CDR3 size: 15 residues. Unmatched junction bases numbered 6, after V lost 4 bases and J lost 8 bases. Looked up from germline, CDR1 is SGHRS and CDR2 is YFSETQ. The CDR3, as DNA: TGCGCCAGCAGCACAGGACAGGGGGACGATTCACCCCTCCACTTT. It specifies CASSTGQGDDSPLHF.

The chain recombines TRBV14 with TRBJ2-7; D not resolved. V was trimmed by 2 bases and J by 0 bases, leaving 8 bases between them. Per the germline V gene, CDR1 is SGHDN and CDR2 is FVKESK. The CDR3 is made up of 14 amino acids. Here the CDR3 DNA reads TGTGCCAGCAGCCAAAGGCAGGTCTCCTACGAGCAGTACTTC. Amino acids: CASSQRQVSYEQYF.

This clonotype has a handful of counts. The chain uses TRBV5-5 and TRBJ2-1, with 10 bases lining up with TRBD2. V lost 4 bases, J lost 7 bases, and 8 bases stayed unmatched. Germline V CDR1 and CDR2: SGHKS, YYEKEE (reference sequence). The CDR3 is 15 residues long. CDR3 sequence (DNA): TGTGCCAGCAGCACCAATCTAGCGGGAGTTAATGAGCAGTTCTTC. Its protein product is CASSTNLAGVNEQFF.

About this clonotype: At one of its ends the junction is not consistent with the germline gene, which may arise from a read error. The chain uses TRBV20-1 and TRBJ2-3; TRBD2 aligns across 8 bases. CDR1 DFQATT and CDR2 SNEGSKA come from the germline V gene (reference sequence). The length of the CDR3 is 8 residues. CDR3 loop: CSAGTRTF. The CDR3 DNA reads TGCAGTGCAGGGACTAGAACTTTT.

The chain joins TRBV20-1 to TRBJ2-3; 7 nucleotides agree with TRBD2. The CDR3 is made up of 15 amino acids. J gave up 2 bases and V 0 bases, and 5 bases lay outside the gene matches. Per germline, CDR1 DFQATT and CDR2 SNEGSKA (reference sequence). The CDR3 region has the DNA TGCAGTGCTAGAGAGAGAGCGGGAACCACAGATACGCAGTATTTT. Its protein product is CSARERAGTTDTQYF.

V is TRBV12-3 or TRBV12-4 and J is TRBJ1-1; no clear D. The length of the CDR3 is 14 residues. Trimming took off 5 bases at V and 2 bases at J, with 12 bases between the two ends. CDR3 sequence (DNA): TGTGCCAGCAGTCCCCGGGCAGGCAACACTGAAGCTTTCTTT. It codes for CASSPRAGNTEAFF.

The J gene is TRBJ2-2, the V gene TRBV19, with D perhaps given as TRBD1 or TRBD2 (5 bases each). Germline V gene lookup returns CDR1 LNHDA and CDR2 SQIVND (reference sequence). The CDR3 covers 16 residues. V was pared by 7 bases and J by 1 base, with 16 bases between. CDR3 bases: TGTGCCAGTAAATGGGACGGCCTGATGAACACCGGGGAGCTGTTTTTT. Protein sequence: CASKWDGLMNTGELFF.

The J gene is TRBJ2-3, the V gene TRBV7-2; the D gene is possibly TRBD2 (6 bases). This CDR3 is 16 amino acids long. V dropped 4 bases and J dropped 3 bases, with 17 bases sitting between them. The germline CDR1 and CDR2 sequences are SGHTA and FQGNSA. The CDR3 coding sequence is TGTGCCAGCAGCTCGATACCCGGGACTCTGACAGATACGCAGTATTTT. Its translation is CASSSIPGTLTDTQYF.

The V and J genes are TRBV5-1 and TRBJ2-7; D ambiguous. V dropped 0 bases and J dropped 5 bases, with 12 bases sitting between them. In germline, CDR1 is SGHRS, CDR2 YFSETQ. This CDR3 has 14 amino acids. CDR3: CASSLVSSGHEQYF. CDR3 in DNA: TGCGCCAGCAGCTTGGTGTCTTCCGGACACGAGCAGTACTTC.

The chain carries TRBV6-1 and TRBJ2-1, with D unresolved. The length of the CDR3 is 14 residues. V was cut by 8 bases and J by 5 bases, with 16 bases left in between. Looked up from germline, CDR1 is MNHNS and CDR2 is SASEGT. CDR3 amino acids: CASYLAYRNNEQFF. The DNA of the CDR3 is TGTGCCAGCTACCTTGCTTACCGAAACAATGAGCAGTTCTTC.

This clonotype was counted between two and nine times. This chain connects TRBV20-1 to TRBJ2-6; D may match TRBD1 or TRBD2 (5 bases each). CDR3 length equals 17 residues. V lost 1 base to trimming and J lost 0 bases, with 13 bases between them. CDR1 is DFQATT, CDR2 SNEGSKA, per germline (reference sequence). CDR3 protein: CSARGGQGNSGANVLTF. DNA for the CDR3: TGCAGTGCTAGAGGAGGGCAGGGTAACTCTGGGGCCAACGTCCTGACTTTC.

This chain links TRBV28 with TRBJ1-2; TRBD1 agrees at 8 bases. Unmatched junction bases numbered 12, after V lost 4 bases and J lost 8 bases. The CDR3 is made up of 15 amino acids. Per germline, CDR1 MDHEN and CDR2 SYDVKM. The CDR3 DNA is TGTGCCAGCAGTTCTATCAGGGCAGGGGGCGACGGCTACACCTTC. Its translation: CASSSIRAGGDGYTF.

This clonotype was recorded a few times. The chain recombines TRBV12-3 or TRBV12-4 with TRBJ1-4; TRBD1 matches 9 bases. The CDR3 has 18 residues. The junction had 11 bases not matched to a gene; V was cut back by 6 bases and J by 0 bases. The CDR3 bases are TGTGCCAGCAGCCCTGCGGGACAGGGAGGGTCAACTAATGAAAAACTGTTTTTT. Its protein product is CASSPAGQGGSTNEKLFF.

The V and J genes are TRBV27 and TRBJ2-2; D might be TRBD1 (5 bases). The germline CDR1 and CDR2 sequences are MNHEY and SMNVEV (reference sequence). The V and J ends lost 2 bases and 3 bases respectively, with 16 bases between them. There are 17 residues in the CDR3. The CDR3 sequence: CASSLSGVGAYTGELFF. CDR3 in DNA: TGTGCCAGCAGTTTAAGTGGTGTTGGGGCCTACACCGGGGAGCTGTTTTTT.

This chain links TRBV20-1 with TRBJ2-7, with D possibly being TRBD1 (6 bases). Germline CDR1 and CDR2: DFQATT and SNEGSKA (reference sequence). Trimming cost V 7 bases and J 3 bases, with 13 bases left between them. CDR3 size: 12 residues. CDR3 loop: CSVSGTNYEQYF. The CDR3 DNA is TGCAGTGTTTCCGGGACAAACTACGAGCAGTACTTC.

V gene TRBV14 combines with J gene TRBJ1-2, with 9 positions matching TRBD1. V gave up 4 bases and J gave up 5 bases; unmatched junction bases: 8. The CDR3 has 15 amino acids. The germline gives CDR1 SGHDN, CDR2 FVKESK. The CDR3 DNA sequence: TGTGCCAGCAGCCCGTCCGGGACAGGGAAATATGGCTACACCTTC. Protein: CASSPSGTGKYGYTF.

In its sample, this clonotype was seen a few times. V is TRBV5-1 and J is TRBJ1-1; D is unresolved. V shed 9 bases and J shed 1 base, with 10 bases lying between them. The CDR3 is made up of 12 amino acids. Germline CDR1 is SGHRS and CDR2 is YFSETQ. The CDR3 region is CATSAGNTEAFF. The CDR3 nucleotides are TGCGCCACTAGTGCCGGGAACACTGAAGCTTTCTTT.

The chain's CDR3 is CATWTSGNEQFF. The CDR3 nucleotides are TGCGCCACCTGGACTAGCGGCAATGAGCAGTTCTTC. This chain connects TRBV5-1 to TRBJ2-1; 10 bases align to TRBD2. Germline assignment: CDR1 SGHRS and CDR2 YFSETQ. The CDR3 totals 12 residues. The junction had 3 bases not matched to a gene; V was cut back by 9 bases and J by 6 bases.

The chain carries TRBV10-3 and TRBJ2-7; 10 positions agree with TRBD2. CDR3 length: 12 residues. V dropped 8 bases and J dropped 3; count of bases not matched to a gene: 1. Germline values: CDR1 ENHRY, CDR2 SYGVKD. The CDR3 reads CAIGTSVYEQYF. CDR3 bases: TGTGCCATCGGGACTAGCGTCTACGAGCAGTACTTC.

This clonotype was recorded only once. The chain joins TRBV20-1 to TRBJ1-1; D uncertain. Deletions cut 0 bases from V and 10 bases from J, with 12 bases between. The CDR3 runs to 12 residues. Germline V CDR1 and CDR2: DFQATT, SNEGSKA (reference sequence). The CDR3 DNA follows: TGCAGTGCTAGAGATCCGGGGATTGTAGCTTTCTTT. Its translation is CSARDPGIVAFF.

This clonotype was counted between two and nine times. The rearrangement joins TRBV29-1 to TRBJ1-1, with D uncertain. V lost 4 bases and J 5 bases, leaving 11 bases between the germline ends. This CDR3 is 12 amino acids long. Germline CDR1 SQVTM, CDR2 ANQGSEA. The CDR3 region has the DNA TGCAGCGTTGTGGGTGAAGTAACTGAAGCTTTCTTT. Its translation: CSVVGEVTEAFF.

In this sample, this clonotype turned up a few times. The rearrangement joins TRBV3-1 to TRBJ2-7; 7 nucleotides match TRBD2. The V gene end was trimmed by 8 bases and the J gene end by 3 bases; junction bases not matched to a gene: 10. The CDR3 sequence is 14 residues long. Germline V gives CDR1 LGHDT, CDR2 YNNKEL (reference sequence). The CDR3 loop reads CASEKRGFGYEQYF. The CDR3 DNA reads as TGTGCCAGCGAGAAGCGGGGTTTCGGCTACGAGCAGTACTTC.

This chain joins TRBV4-3 and TRBJ1-2; no clear D. V gave up 2 bases and J gave up 6 bases, with 13 bases separating them. Germline V gene data show CDR1 as LGHNA and CDR2 as YSLEER. This CDR3 comprises 14 residues. CDR3 sequence: CASSQFWQGHGYTF. The CDR3 coding sequence is TGCGCCAGCAGCCAATTTTGGCAAGGGCATGGCTACACCTTC.

This clonotype was seen a handful of times. The chain couples TRBV7-2 to TRBJ2-7; possible D gene TRBD2, 5 bases. Trimming left V 3 bases short and J 4 bases short, with 10 bases between. This CDR3 is 13 amino acids long. Germline V gene lookup returns CDR1 SGHTA and CDR2 FQGNSA. CDR3 loop: CASSLGAQYEQYF. In DNA, the CDR3 is TGTGCCAGCAGCTTGGGAGCACAGTACGAGCAGTACTTC.

This clonotype was seen a single time. The chain joins TRBV5-5 to TRBJ2-5, with 7 bases aligning to TRBD2. Germline CDR1 and CDR2: SGHKS and YYEKEE (reference sequence). There are 13 residues in the CDR3. V shed 5 bases and J 4 bases; nucleotides not matched to a gene: 5. Written as DNA, the CDR3 is TGTGCCAGCAGATCACCGGGAGGAGAGACCCAGTACTTC. It is translated as CASRSPGGETQYF.

The V call is TRBV13, the J call TRBJ1-1, with no clear D. The CDR3 sequence is 20 residues long. Germline-derived CDR1 and CDR2 are PRHDT and FYEKMQ (reference sequence). Trimming removed 5 bases at V and 1 base at J, with 29 bases between. Here the CDR3 DNA reads TGTGCCAGCAGCCCGAGAGTGGAGGAGAGATCGCTTACCTCGAACACTGAAGCTTTCTTT. Its translation: CASSPRVEERSLTSNTEAFF.